The rows below give T cell receptor beta chains drawn from one sample of a study of control samples from healthy donors and cancer patients. The method was immunoSEQ multiplex PCR; TCRdb's version includes in-frame clones alone and lacks a portion of them. This sample has 150,000 or so clones; just under 95% occur once, and the top ten carry approximately 4%. Sequences were obtained from blood. The receptors derive from a woman aged 55-75 years in good health. Each CDR3 is given with its conserved first and last residue. Each record gives: V gene, CDR3 length, J gene, CDR3 protein.

V: TRBV5-1
length: 15
J: TRBJ1-5
CDR3: CASSSGQGDNQPQHF

V: TRBV5-1
length: 13
J: TRBJ1-1
CDR3: CASRQGADTEAFF

V: TRBV6-5
length: 15
J: TRBJ1-6
CDR3: CASRGTQGSNSPLHF

V: TRBV7-9
length: 15
J: TRBJ1-1
CDR3: CASSSNTGRDTEAFF

V: TRBV4-3
length: 16
J: TRBJ1-1
CDR3: CASSQDHAGRDTEAFF

V: TRBV25-1
length: 14
J: TRBJ1-4
CDR3: CASSDRTGGEKLFF

V: TRBV18
length: 16
J: TRBJ1-2
CDR3: CASSPPSVGSDYGYTF

V: TRBV7-3
length: 12
J: TRBJ1-2
CDR3: CASSLNGDGYTF

V: TRBV19
length: 12
J: TRBJ1-1
CDR3: CASTGESTEAFF

V: TRBV7-2
length: 17
J: TRBJ1-5
CDR3: CASSSYGTPRSNQPQHF